This T cell receptor (beta chain) appears in the sequencing data of a study of regulatory T cells in long-lasting Graves disease (dated by TCRdb to the early 2020s). Concerning the study at large: To count as having persistent Graves' disease, a patient had to have received antithyroid drug treatment for over 5 years with TSH receptor autoantibodies remaining persistently positive. Peripheral blood TCR sequencing and RNA sequencing compared persistent Graves' disease patients with newly diagnosed Graves' disease patients. The study was conducted in China and was registered as a clinical trial. A total of 33 samples were covered by TCR sequencing, comprising about 13 persistent and around 20 newly diagnosed Graves' disease patients. Antithyroid drugs had been taken for 8.5 to 12 years on average by persistent Graves' disease patients in the clinical cohort. What the work shows at the level of the full study, not this receptor alone: Patients with persistent disease shared more public clonotypes (approximately 2,500) than newly diagnosed patients did (roughly 970). As a limitation, the authors acknowledged that the small sample size may reduce accuracy. Compared with newly diagnosed patients, persistent Graves' disease patients had lower TCR Shannon entropy and fewer highly expanded clones, which suggests clonal expansion. Preferential use of TRBV28, TRBJ1-2 and TRBJ2-5 was observed in persistent disease, whereas TRBV20-1 and TRBJ2-1 were favored in newly diagnosed disease. Only peripheral blood was studied, because thyroid tissue, the primary lesion, was inaccessible. Sequencing and analysis were limited to the TCR beta chain.

The time point label, as the study defines it: persistent/refractory GD, antithyroid drugs over 5 years with positive TRAb. For both TCR sequencing and RNA sequencing, RNA was extracted from PBMCs using TRIzol. The diagnosis of Graves' disease followed American Thyroid Association guidelines. Patients for the study were recruited at an endocrinology department in Xi'an, China. Each patient gave approximately 10 milliliters of peripheral blood, collected in an EDTA anticoagulant tube. Ficoll Paque Plus density gradient separation was used to isolate PBMCs, and no further T cell sorting was done. RNA quality was checked with an Agilent 2100 Bioanalyzer and agarose gel, and concentration with a NanoDrop 2000. This clonotype was found many times. What antigen it recognizes has not been identified. Base qualities were left out, and no much larger clone turns up one base away. The germline V gene yields ENHRY for CDR1 and SYGVKD for CDR2. Measured from the cysteine to the phenylalanine, the CDR3 is 13 residues long. The DNA shown is the 39-base CDR3, in frame from base 1. At the junction V is shortened by 8 bases and J by 5 bases, with 10 bases in between.

The library was obtained by multiplex PCR. Sequencing took place on an Illumina HiSeq 4000. TCR beta libraries were built with iRepertoire HTBI primers and Arm-PCR amplification of CDR3 regions. Before sequencing, the PCR products underwent gel purification. Concerning the study's data processing: Across samples, some 62 TRBV and 13 to 15 TRBJ segments were identified and used for gene usage analysis of CDR3 amino acid clonotypes. Filtered high-quality paired reads were merged into contigs using COPE and FqMerger. BLAST was used to align contigs to the IMGT TRBV, TRBD and TRBJ reference genes, and CDR3 was defined following IMGT. Any clonotype with a frequency above 0.1% was counted as a highly expanded clone. Shannon entropy was used to measure repertoire diversity, and the Gini coefficient was used to measure V-J evenness. A clonotype found in more than one individual was treated as public. In TCRdb, the public reads were trimmed at Q25 with fastp and aligned with MiXCR, with productive beta chains retained. A single entry per CDR3 protein holds the most common genes and DNA from its merged rows. The V and J calls come from TCRdb's annotation, not from the publication. Counted in this sample were more than 300,000 distinct CDR3 sequences; less than 20% of them appeared once. The top ten clonotypes cover less than 30% of the sample.

Here the sequenced sample was peripheral blood mononuclear cells (PBMCs), taken when the disease was refractory, from a patient treated with antithyroid drugs. The sequence is built from TRBV10-3 and TRBJ1-6; the D gene assignment is ambiguous. The clonotype originates from a female donor with Graves disease. CDR3 sequence: CAIGVRNNSPLHF. The DNA sequence follows: TGTGCCATCGGGGTCCGCAATAATTCACCCCTCCACTTT.